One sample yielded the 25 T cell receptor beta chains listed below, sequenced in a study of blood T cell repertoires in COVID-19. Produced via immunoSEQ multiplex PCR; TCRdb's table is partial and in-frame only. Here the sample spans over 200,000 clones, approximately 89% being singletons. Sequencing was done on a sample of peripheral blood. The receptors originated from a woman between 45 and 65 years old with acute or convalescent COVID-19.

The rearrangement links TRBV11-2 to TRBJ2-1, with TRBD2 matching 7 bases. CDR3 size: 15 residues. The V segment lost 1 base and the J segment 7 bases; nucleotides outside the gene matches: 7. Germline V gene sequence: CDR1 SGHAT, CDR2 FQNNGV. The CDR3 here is CASSLGPHGGNEQFF. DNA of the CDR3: TGTGCCAGCAGCTTAGGACCGCACGGGGGGAATGAGCAGTTCTTC.

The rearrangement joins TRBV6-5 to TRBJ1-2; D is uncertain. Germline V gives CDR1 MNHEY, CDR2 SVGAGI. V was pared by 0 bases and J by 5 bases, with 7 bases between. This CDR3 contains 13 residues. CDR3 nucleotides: TGTGCCAGCAGTTACTCACGGGTTTATGGCTACACCTTC. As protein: CASSYSRVYGYTF.

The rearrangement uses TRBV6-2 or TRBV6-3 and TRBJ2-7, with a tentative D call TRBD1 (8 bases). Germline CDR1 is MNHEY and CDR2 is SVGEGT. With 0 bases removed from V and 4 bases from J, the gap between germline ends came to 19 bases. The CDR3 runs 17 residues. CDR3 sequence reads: CASSYSHYTGGEYEQYF. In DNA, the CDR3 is TGTGCCAGCAGTTACTCCCATTATACAGGGGGGGAGTACGAGCAGTACTTC.

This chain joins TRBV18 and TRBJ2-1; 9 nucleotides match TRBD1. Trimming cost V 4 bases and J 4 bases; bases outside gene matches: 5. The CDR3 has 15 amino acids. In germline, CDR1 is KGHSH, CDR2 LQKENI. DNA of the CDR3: TGTGCCAGCTCACTCGGGACAGGGCTATACAATGAGCAGTTCTTC. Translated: CASSLGTGLYNEQFF. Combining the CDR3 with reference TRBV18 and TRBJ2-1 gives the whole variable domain NAGVMQNPRHLVRRRGQEARLRCSPMKGHSHVYWYRQLPEEGLKFMVYLQKENIIDESGMPKERFSAEFPKEGPSILRIQQVVRGDSAAYFCASSLGTGLYNEQFFGPGTRLTVL.

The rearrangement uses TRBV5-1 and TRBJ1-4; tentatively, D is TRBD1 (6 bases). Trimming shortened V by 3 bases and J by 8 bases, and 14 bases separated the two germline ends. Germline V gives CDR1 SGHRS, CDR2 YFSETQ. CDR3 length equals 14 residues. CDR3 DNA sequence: TGCGCCAGCAGCTGGGGGACATCAGAGGAAAAACTGTTTTTT. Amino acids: CASSWGTSEEKLFF.

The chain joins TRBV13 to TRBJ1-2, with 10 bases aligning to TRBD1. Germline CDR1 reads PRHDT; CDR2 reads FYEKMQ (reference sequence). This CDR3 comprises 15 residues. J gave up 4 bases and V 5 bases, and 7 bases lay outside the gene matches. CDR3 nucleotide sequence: TGTGCCAGCAGCCCGACAGGGGGCCCATCCTATGGCTACACCTTC. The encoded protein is CASSPTGGPSYGYTF.

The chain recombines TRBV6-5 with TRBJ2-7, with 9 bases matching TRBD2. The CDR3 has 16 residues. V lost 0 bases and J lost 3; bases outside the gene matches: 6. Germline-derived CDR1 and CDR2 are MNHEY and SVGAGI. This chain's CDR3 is CASSYSGTSYRYEQYF. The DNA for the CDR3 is TGTGCCAGCAGTTACTCGGGGACTAGCTACCGCTACGAGCAGTACTTC.

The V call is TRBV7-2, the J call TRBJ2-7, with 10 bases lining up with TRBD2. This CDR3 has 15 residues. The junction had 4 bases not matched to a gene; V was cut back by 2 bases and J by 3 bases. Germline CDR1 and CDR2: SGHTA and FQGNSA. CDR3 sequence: CASSLRSSGGYEQYF. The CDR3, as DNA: TGTGCCAGCAGCTTAAGGTCTAGCGGGGGCTACGAGCAGTACTTC.

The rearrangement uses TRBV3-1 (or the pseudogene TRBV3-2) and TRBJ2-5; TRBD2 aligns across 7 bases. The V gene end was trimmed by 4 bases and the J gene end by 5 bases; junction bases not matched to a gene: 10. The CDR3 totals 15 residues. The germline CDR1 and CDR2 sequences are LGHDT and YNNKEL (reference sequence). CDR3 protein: CASSLWEVSGETQYF. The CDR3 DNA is TGTGCCAGCAGCCTCTGGGAGGTTAGCGGGGAGACCCAGTACTTC.

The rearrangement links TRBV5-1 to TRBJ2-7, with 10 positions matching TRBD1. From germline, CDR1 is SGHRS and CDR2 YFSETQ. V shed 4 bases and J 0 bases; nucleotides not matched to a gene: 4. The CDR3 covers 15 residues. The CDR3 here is CASSGGQGGSYEQYF. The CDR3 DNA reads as TGCGCCAGCAGCGGCGGACAGGGGGGCTCCTACGAGCAGTACTTC.

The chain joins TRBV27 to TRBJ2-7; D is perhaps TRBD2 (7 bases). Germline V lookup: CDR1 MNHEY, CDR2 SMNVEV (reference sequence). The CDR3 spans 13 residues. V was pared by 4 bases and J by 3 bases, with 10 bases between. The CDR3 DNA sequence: TGTGCCAGCAGTTCTAGGGGGGGCTACGAGCAGTACTTC. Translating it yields CASSSRGGYEQYF.

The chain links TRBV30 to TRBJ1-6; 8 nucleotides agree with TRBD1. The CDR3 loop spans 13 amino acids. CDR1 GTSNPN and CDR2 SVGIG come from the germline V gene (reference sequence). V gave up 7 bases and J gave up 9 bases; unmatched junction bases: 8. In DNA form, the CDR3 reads TGTGCCTACCGACGGACAGGGTCTTCACCCCTCCACTTT. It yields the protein CAYRRTGSSPLHF.

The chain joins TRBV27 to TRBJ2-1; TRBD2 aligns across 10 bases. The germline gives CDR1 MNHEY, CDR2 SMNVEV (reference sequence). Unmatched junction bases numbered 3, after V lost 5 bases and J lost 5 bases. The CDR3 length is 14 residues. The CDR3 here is CASSGLAANNEQFF. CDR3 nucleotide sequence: TGTGCCAGCAGTGGACTAGCGGCAAACAATGAGCAGTTCTTC.

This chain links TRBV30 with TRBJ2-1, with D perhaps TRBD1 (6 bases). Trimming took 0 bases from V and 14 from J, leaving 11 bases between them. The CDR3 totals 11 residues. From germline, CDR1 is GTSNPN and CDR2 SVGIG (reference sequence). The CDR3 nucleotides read TGTGCCTGGAGTGTCGGGGCAGGGGAGTTCTTC. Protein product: CAWSVGAGEFF.

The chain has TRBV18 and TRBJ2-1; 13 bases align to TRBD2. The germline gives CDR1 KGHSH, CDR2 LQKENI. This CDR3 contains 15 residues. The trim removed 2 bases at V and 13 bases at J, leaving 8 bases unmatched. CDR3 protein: CASSPLPGLAGHQFF. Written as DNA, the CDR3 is TGTGCCAGCTCACCATTACCGGGACTAGCGGGACACCAGTTCTTC.

The CDR3 sequence: CASSRPPGLAGDLVEQFF. DNA for the CDR3: TGTGCCAGCAGCCGACCACCTGGACTAGCGGGAGATTTGGTTGAGCAGTTCTTC. This chain connects TRBV7-3 to TRBJ2-1, with TRBD2 identical over 13 bases. J gave up 9 bases and V 5 bases, and 16 bases lay outside the gene matches. This CDR3 contains 18 residues. Germline V gene lookup returns CDR1 SGHTA and CDR2 FQGTGA.

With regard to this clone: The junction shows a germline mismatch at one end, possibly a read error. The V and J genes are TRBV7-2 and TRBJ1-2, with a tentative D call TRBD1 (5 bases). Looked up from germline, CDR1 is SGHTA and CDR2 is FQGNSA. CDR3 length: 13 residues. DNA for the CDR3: TGTGCCAGCAGCTTAGGTGCCAGGGAAAGATTAAAATTC. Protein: CASSLGARERLKF.

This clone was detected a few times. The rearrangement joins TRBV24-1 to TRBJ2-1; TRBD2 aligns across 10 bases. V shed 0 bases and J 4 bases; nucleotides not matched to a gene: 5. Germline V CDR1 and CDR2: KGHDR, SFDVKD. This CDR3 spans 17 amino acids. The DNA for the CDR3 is TGTGCCACCAGTGATTTGGCAGCGGGAGGGATTTACAATGAGCAGTTCTTC. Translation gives CATSDLAAGGIYNEQFF.

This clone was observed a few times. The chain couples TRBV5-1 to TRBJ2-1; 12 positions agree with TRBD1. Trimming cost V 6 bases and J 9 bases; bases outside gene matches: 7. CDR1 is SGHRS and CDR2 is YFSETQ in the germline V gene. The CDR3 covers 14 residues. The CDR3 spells CASTEGTGGVEQFF. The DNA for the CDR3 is TGCGCCAGCACCGAAGGGACAGGGGGCGTTGAGCAGTTCTTC. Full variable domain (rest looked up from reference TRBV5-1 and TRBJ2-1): KAGVTQTPRYLIKTRGQQVTLSCSPISGHRSVSWYQQTPGQGLQFLFEYFSETQRNKGNFPGRFSGRQFSNSRSEMNVSTLELGDSALYLCASTEGTGGVEQFFGPGTRLTVL.

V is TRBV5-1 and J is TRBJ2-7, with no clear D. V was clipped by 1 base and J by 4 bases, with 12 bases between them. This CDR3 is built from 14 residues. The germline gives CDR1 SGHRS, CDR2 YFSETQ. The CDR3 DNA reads TGCGCCAGCAGCTTGTGGTCTCAAGCTTACGAGCAGTACTTC. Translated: CASSLWSQAYEQYF.

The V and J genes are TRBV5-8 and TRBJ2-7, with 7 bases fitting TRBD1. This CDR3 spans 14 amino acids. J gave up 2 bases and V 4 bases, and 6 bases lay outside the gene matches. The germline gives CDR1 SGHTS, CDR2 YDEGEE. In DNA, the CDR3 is TGTGCCAGCAGCCCAGGACAGGTTGCCTACGAGCAGTACTTC. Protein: CASSPGQVAYEQYF.

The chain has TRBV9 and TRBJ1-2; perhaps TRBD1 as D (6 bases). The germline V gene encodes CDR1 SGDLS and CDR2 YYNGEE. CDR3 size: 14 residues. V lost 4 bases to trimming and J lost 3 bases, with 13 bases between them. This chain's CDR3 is CASSSQGQHYGYTF. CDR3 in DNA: TGTGCCAGCAGCTCGCAAGGACAGCACTATGGCTACACCTTC.

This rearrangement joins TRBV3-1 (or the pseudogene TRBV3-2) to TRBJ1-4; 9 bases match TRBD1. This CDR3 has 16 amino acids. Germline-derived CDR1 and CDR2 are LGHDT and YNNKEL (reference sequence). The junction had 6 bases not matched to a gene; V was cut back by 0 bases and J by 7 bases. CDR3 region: CASSQDITGGGEKLFF. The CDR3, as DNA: TGTGCCAGCAGCCAAGACATAACAGGGGGCGGTGAAAAACTGTTTTTT.

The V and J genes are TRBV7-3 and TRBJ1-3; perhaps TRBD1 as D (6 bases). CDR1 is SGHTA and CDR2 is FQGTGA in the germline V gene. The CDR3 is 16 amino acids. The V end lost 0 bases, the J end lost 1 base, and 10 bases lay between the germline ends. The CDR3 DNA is TGTGCCAGCAGCTTAACTTCGACAGGTTCTGGAAACACCATATATTTT. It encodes CASSLTSTGSGNTIYF.

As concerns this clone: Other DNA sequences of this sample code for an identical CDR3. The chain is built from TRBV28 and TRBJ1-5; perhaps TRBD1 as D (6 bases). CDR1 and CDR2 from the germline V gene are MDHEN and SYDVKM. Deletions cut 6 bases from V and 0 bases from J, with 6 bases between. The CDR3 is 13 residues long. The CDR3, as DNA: TGTGCCAGCAGACAGGGTAGCAATCAGCCCCAGCATTTT. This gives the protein CASRQGSNQPQHF.